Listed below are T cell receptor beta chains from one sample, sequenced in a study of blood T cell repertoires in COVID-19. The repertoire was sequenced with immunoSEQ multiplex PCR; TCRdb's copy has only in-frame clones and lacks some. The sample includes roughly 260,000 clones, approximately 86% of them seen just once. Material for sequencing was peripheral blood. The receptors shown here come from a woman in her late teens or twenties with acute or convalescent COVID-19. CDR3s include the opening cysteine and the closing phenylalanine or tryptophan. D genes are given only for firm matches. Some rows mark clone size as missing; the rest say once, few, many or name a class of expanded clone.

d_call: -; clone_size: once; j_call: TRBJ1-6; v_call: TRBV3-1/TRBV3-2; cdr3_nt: TGTGCCAGCAGACCCCGGGACAAAGGGCAGAGTTCACCCCTCCACTTT; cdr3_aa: CASRPRDKGQSSPLHF
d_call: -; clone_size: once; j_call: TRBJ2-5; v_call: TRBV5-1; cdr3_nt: TGCGCCAGCAGACAGGGACCTACCCCCCAAGAGACCCAGTACTTC; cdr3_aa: CASRQGPTPQETQYF
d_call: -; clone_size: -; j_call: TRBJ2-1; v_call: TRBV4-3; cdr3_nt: TGCGCCAGCAGCCGACAACGCGTGGGGGGTTTCTCCTACAATGAGCAGTTCTTC; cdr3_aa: CASSRQRVGGFSYNEQFF
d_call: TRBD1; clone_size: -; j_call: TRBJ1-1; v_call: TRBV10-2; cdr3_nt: TGCGCCACCGGACAGGGGGCTGAAGCTTTCTTT; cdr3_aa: CATGQGAEAFF
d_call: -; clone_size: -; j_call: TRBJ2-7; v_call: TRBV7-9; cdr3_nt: TGTGCCAGCAGCTACGCGGGATCTTTTTACGAGCAGTACTTC; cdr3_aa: CASSYAGSFYEQYF
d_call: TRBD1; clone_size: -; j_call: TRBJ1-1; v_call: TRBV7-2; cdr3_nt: TGTGCCAGCAGCCCTGGGACAGGATATATCGAAGCTTTCTTT; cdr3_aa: CASSPGTGYIEAFF
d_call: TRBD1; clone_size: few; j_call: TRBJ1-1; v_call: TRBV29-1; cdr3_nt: TGCAGCGTTGGGACAGGGTTGAACACTGAAGCTTTCTTT; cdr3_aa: CSVGTGLNTEAFF
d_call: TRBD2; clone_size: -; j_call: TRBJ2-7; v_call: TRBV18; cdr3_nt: TGTGCCAGCTCACCATCGGGAGGCCCCTACGAGCAGTACTTC; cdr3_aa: CASSPSGGPYEQYF
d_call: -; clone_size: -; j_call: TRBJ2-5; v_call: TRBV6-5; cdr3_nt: TGTGCCAGCAGTTATGGAGGCAGGCCCTTCGAAGAGACCCAGTACTTC; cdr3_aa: CASSYGGRPFEETQYF
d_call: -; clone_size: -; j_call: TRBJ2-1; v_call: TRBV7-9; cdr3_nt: TGTGCCAGCAGCGCCTCCCGGACAGATTACAATGAGCAGTTCTTC; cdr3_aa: CASSASRTDYNEQFF
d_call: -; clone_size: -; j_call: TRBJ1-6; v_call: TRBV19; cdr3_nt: TGTGCCAGTAGTATGCCCCAGGGGCCCCTCCACTTT; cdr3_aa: CASSMPQGPLHF
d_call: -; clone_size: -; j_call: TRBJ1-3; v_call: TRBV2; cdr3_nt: TGTGCCAGCAGTGCGATGACGGGGATCTCTGGAAACACCATATATTTT; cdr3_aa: CASSAMTGISGNTIYF
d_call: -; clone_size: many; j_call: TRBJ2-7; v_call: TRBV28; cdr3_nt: TGTGCCAGCAGCCGTCCTCCCGGGGTGGTCCCCGAGCAGTACTTC; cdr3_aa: CASSRPPGVVPEQYF
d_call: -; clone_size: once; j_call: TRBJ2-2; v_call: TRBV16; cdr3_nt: TGTGCCAGCAGCCAATTAGCCGGATTCGACACCGGGGAGCTGTTTTTT; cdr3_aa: CASSQLAGFDTGELFF
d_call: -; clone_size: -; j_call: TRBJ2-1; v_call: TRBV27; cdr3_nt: TGTGCCAGCAGTTTATCGGAGCTCAATGAGCAGTTCTTC; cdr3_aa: CASSLSELNEQFF
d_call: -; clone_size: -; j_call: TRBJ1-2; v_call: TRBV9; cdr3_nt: TGTGCCAGCAGCTCACAAGCACGGGACACCGAGGCCCGGACTTATGGCTACACCTTC; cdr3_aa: CASSSQARDTEARTYGYTF
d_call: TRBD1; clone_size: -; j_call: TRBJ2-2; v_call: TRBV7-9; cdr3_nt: TGTGCCAGCAGCCCCCGGGACAGACAGAACACCGGGGAGCTGTTTTTT; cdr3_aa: CASSPRDRQNTGELFF
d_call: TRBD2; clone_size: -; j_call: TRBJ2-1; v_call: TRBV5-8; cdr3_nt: TGTGCCAGCAGCCCTGGACTAGCGGGAGTATCCTACAATGAGCAGTTCTTC; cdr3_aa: CASSPGLAGVSYNEQFF
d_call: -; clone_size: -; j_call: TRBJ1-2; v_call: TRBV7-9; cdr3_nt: TGTGCCAGCAGCCTTCGGGGGGGAGCCAAAGGCTATGGCTACACCTTC; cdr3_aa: CASSLRGGAKGYGYTF
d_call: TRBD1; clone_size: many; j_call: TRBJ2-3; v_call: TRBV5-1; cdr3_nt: TGCGCCAGCAGCTCGGTGACAGGGACAGATACGCAGTATTTT; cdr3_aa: CASSSVTGTDTQYF
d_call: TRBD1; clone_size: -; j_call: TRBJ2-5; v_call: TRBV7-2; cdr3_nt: TGTGCCAGCAGCTTAGTGCAGGGGGCTTTGCTGGAGACCCAGTACTTC; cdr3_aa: CASSLVQGALLETQYF
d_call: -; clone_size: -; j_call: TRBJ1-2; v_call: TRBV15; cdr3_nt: TGTGCCACCAGCAGAGATGAGTACAGGGCTGGCTACACCTTC; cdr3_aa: CATSRDEYRAGYTF
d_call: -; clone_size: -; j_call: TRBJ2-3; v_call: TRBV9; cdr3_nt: TGTGCCAGCAGCGTATTAGCGGCCAGCACAGATACGCAGTATTTT; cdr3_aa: CASSVLAASTDTQYF
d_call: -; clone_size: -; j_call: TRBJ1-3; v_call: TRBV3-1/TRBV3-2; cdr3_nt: TGTGCCAGCAGCCCCAGGTACTCTGGAAACACCATATATTTT; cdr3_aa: CASSPRYSGNTIYF
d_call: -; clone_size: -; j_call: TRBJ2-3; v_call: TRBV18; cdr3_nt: TGTGCCAGCCATAAACAGGGAGTTAGCACAGATACGCAGTATTTT; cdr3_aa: CASHKQGVSTDTQYF
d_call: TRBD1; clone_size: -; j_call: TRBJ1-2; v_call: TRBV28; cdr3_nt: TGTGCCAGCAACCAGAGGGACAGATTCTACACCTTC; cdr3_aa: CASNQRDRFYTF
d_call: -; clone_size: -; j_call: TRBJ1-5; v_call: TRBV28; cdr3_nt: TGTGCCAGCAGTTTACTGGCAGGTACAAGCTCCCAGCATTTT; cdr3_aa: CASSLLAGTSSQHF
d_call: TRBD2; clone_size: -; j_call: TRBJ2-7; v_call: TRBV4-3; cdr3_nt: TGCGCCAGCAGCCAATCTAGCGGGATCTACGAGCAGTACTTC; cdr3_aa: CASSQSSGIYEQYF
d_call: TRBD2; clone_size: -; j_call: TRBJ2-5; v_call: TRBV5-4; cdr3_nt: TGTGCCAGCAGCTTTGGACAACTAGCGGCTCAAGAGACCCAGTACTTC; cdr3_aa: CASSFGQLAAQETQYF
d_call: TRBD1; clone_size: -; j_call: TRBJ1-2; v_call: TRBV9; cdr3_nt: TGTGCCAGCAGCGCGGGGACAGGGGGCACCCCCTATGGCTACACCTTC; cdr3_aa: CASSAGTGGTPYGYTF
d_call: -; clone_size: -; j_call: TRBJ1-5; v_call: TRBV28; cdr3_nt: TGTGCCAGCAGTTTAGGGGGGGGGTATCAGCCCCAGCATTTT; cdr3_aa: CASSLGGGYQPQHF
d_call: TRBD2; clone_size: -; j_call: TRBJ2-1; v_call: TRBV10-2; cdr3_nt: TGCGCCAGCAGAAATTCTAGCGGGAGGGGGCAGAGTGAGCAGTTCTTC; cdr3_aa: CASRNSSGRGQSEQFF
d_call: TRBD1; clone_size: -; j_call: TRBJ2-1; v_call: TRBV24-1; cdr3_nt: TGTGCCACCAGTGATACCCTTCAGACGACAGGGGCTTACAATGAGCAGTTCTTC; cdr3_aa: CATSDTLQTTGAYNEQFF
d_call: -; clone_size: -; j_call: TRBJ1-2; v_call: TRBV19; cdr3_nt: TGTGCCAGTAATCGACAACACTCGACTAACTATGGCTACACCTTC; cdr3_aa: CASNRQHSTNYGYTF
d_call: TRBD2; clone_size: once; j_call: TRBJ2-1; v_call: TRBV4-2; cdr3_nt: TGTGCCAGCAGCCAAGATCCGGCTAGCGGGAGGGCCGGTGAGCAGTTCTTC; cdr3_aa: CASSQDPASGRAGEQFF
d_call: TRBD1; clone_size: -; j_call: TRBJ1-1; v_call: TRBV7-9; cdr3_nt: TGTGCCAGCAGCCGCGGGACAGGGGGTGATACTGAAGCTTTCTTT; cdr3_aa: CASSRGTGGDTEAFF
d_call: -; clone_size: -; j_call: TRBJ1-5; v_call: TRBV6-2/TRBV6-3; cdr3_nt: TGTGCCAGCAGTTATACCCTACGTCCCCGACAGCCCCAGCATTTT; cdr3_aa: CASSYTLRPRQPQHF
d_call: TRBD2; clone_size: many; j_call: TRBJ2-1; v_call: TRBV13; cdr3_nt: TGTGCCAGCAGCCCCCTAGCGGCGACCTACAATGAGCAGTTCTTC; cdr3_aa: CASSPLAATYNEQFF
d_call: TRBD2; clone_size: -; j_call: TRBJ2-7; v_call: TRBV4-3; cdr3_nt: TGCGCCAGCAGCTTTCAGCGGGGGAACCGCTACGAGCAGTACTTC; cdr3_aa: CASSFQRGNRYEQYF
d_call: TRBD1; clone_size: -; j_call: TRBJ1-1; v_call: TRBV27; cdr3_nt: TGTGCCAGCAGTTTCAGGGGGCGCATGAACACTGAAGCTTTCTTT; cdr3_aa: CASSFRGRMNTEAFF
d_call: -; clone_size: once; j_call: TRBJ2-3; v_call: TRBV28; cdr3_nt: -; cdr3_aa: CASSSSTSGMTDTQYF
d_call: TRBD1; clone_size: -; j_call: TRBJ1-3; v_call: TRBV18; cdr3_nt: TGTGCCAGCTCATCCGGGACAGCTGGAAACACCATATATTTT; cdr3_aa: CASSSGTAGNTIYF
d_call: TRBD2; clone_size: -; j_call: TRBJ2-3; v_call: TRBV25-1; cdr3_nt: TGTGCCAGCAGTGCGGGACTAGCGGGAAGCTTTAATGCAGATACGCAGTATTTT; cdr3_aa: CASSAGLAGSFNADTQYF
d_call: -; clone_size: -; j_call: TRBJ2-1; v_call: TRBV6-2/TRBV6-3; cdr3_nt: TGTGCCAGCAGCCCCTCAGGGAATGAGCAGTTCTTC; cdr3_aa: CASSPSGNEQFF